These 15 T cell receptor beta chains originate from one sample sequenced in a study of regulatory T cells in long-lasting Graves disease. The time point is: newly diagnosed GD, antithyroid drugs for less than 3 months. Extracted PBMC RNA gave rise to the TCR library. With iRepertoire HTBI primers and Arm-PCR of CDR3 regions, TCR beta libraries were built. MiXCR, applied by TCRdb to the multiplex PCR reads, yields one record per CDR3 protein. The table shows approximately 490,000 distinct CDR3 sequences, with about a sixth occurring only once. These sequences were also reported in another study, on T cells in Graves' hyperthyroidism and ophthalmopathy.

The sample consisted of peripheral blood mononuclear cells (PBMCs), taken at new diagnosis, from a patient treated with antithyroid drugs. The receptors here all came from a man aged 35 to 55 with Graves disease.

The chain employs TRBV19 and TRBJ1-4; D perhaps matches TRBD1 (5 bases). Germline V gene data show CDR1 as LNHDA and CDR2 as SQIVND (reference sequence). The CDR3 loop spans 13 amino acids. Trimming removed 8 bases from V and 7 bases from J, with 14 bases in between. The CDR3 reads CASSGTRREKLFF. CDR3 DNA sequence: TGTGCCAGTTCCGGGACCCGGCGTGAAAAACTGTTTTTT.

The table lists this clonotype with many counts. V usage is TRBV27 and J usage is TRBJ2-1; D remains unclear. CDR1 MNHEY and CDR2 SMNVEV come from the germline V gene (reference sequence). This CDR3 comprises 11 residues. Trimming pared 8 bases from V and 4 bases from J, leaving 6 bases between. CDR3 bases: TGTGCCAGCGCGGATTACAATGAGCAGTTCTTC. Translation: CASADYNEQFF.

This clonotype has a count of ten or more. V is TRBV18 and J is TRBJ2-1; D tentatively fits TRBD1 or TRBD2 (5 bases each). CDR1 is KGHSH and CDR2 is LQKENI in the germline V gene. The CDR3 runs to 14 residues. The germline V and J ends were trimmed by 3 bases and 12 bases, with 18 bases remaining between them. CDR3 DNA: TGTGCCAGCTCACCTTACGGGACGAATGGAGGGCAGTTCTTC. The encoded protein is CASSPYGTNGGQFF.

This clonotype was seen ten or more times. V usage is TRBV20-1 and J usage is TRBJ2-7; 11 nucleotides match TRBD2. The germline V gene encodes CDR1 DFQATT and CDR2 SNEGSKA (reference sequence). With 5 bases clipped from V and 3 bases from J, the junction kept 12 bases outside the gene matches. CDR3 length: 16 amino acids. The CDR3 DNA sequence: TGCAGTGCTTCAGGGTTCCGGGGACTAGCGGACTACGAGCAGTACTTC. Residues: CSASGFRGLADYEQYF.

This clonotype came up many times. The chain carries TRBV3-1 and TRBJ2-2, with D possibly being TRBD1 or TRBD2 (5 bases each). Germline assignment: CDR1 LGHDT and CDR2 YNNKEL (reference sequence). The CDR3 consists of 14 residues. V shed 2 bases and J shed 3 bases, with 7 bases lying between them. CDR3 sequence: CASSQRGDTGELFF. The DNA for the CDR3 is TGTGCCAGCAGCCAACGAGGGGACACCGGGGAGCTGTTTTTT.

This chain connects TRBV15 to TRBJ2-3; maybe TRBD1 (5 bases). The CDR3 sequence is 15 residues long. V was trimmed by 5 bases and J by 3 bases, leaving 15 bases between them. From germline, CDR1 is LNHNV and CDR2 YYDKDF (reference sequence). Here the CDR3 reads CATSELLGQTDTQYF. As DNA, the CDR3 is TGTGCCACCAGCGAGTTGTTGGGGCAGACAGATACGCAGTATTTT.

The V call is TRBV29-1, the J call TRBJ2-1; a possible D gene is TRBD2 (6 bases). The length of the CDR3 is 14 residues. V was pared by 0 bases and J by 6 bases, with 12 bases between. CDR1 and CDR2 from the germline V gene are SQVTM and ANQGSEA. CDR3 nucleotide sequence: TGCAGCGTTGAAGATCGTCTAGCGACCAATGAGCAGTTCTTC. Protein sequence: CSVEDRLATNEQFF.

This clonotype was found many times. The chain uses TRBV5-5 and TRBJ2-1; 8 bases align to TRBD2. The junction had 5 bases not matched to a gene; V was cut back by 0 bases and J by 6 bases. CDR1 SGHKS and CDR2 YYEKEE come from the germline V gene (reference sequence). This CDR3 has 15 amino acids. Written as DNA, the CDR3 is TGTGCCAGCAGCTTGGATAGCGGGGATTCCAATGAGCAGTTCTTC. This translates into CASSLDSGDSNEQFF.

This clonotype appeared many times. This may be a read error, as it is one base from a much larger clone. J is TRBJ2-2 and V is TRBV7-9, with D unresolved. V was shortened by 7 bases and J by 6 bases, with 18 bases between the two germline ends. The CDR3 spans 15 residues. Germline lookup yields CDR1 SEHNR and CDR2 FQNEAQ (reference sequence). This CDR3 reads CASTKTESGAGELFF. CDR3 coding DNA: TGTGCCAGCACTAAAACAGAGTCGGGCGCCGGGGAGCTGTTTTTT.

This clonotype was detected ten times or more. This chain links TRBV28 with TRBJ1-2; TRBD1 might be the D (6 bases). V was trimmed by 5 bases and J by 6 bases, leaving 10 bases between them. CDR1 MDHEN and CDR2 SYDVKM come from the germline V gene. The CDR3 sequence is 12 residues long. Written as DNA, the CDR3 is TGTGCCAGCAGTCAGGGGCGCCATGGCTACACCTTC. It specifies CASSQGRHGYTF.

CDR3 in DNA: TGCGCCAGCAGCCCGGGGGACAGGGGATCCGAGCAGTACTTC. This codes for CASSPGDRGSEQYF. The chain carries TRBV5-1 and TRBJ2-7, with TRBD1 identical over 10 bases. The trim removed 4 bases at V and 6 bases at J, leaving 7 bases unmatched. Germline CDR1 is SGHRS and CDR2 is YFSETQ. This CDR3 region has 14 residues.

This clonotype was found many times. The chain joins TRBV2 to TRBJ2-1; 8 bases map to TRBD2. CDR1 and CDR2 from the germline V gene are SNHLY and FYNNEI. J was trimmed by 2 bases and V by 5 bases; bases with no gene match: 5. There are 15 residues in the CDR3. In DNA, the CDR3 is TGTGCCAGCAGTCAAGGACTAGCTGCCTACAATGAGCAGTTCTTC. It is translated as CASSQGLAAYNEQFF. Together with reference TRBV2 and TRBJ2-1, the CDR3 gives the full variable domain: EPEVTQTPSHQVTQMGQEVILRCVPISNHLYFYWYRQILGQKVEFLVSFYNNEISEKSEIFDDQFSVERPDGSNFTLKIRSTKLEDSAMYFCASSQGLAAYNEQFFGPGTRLTVL.

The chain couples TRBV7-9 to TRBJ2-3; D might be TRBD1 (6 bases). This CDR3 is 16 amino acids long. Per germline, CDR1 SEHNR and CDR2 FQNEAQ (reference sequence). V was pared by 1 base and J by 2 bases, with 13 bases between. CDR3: CASSLVRDILTDTQYF. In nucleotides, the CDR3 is TGTGCCAGCAGCTTAGTCCGGGACATCCTCACAGATACGCAGTATTTT.

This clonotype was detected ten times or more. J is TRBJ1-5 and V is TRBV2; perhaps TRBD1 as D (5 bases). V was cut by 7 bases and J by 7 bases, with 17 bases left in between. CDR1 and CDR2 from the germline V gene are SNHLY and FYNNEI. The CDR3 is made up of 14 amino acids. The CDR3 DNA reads TGTGCCAGCAATCAGGGCCCGGGAAGACAGCCCCAGCATTTT. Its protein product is CASNQGPGRQPQHF.

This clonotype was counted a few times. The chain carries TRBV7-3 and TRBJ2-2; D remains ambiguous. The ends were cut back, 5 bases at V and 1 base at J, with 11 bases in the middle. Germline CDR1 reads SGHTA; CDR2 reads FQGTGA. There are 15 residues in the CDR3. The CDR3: CASSLRSGNTGELFF. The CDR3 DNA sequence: TGTGCCAGCAGCCTAAGGAGTGGGAACACCGGGGAGCTGTTTTTT.